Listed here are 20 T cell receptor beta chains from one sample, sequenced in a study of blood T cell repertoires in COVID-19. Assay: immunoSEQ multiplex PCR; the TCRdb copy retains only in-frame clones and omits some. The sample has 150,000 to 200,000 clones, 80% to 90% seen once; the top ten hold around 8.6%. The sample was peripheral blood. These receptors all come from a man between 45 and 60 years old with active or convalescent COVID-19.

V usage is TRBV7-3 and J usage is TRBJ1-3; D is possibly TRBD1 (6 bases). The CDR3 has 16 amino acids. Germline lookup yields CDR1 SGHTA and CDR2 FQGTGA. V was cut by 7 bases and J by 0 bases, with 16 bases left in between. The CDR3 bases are TGTGCCAGCAACCACAGGGTATCTAGCTCTGGAAACACCATATATTTT. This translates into CASNHRVSSSGNTIYF.

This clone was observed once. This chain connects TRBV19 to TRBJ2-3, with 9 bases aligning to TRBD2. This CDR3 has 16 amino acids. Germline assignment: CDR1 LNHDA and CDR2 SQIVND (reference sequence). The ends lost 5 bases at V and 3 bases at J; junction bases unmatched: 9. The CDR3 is CASSSIGREGTDTQYF. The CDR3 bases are TGTGCCAGTAGTTCAATCGGGCGGGAGGGGACAGATACGCAGTATTTT.

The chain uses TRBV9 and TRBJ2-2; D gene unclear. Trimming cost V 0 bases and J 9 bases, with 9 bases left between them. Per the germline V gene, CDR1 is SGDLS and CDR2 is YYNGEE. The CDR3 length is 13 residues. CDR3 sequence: CASSVAGSWELFF. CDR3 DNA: TGTGCCAGCAGCGTAGCTGGTAGTTGGGAGCTGTTTTTT. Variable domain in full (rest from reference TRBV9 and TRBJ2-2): DSGVTQTPKHLITATGQRVTLRCSPRSGDLSVYWYQQSLDQGLQFLIQYYNGEERAKGNILERFSAQQFPDLHSELNLSSLELGDSALYFCASSVAGSWELFFGEGSRLTVL.

Written as DNA, the CDR3 is TGTGCCAGCAGCCAAGGGGGGGGCAATGAGCAGTTCTTC. Its protein product is CASSQGGGNEQFF. The V and J genes are TRBV14 and TRBJ2-1, with TRBD2 matching 7 bases. The CDR3 totals 13 residues. Trimming removed 1 base from V and 6 bases from J; junction bases left unmatched: 0. CDR1 and CDR2 (germline): SGHDN, FVKESK.

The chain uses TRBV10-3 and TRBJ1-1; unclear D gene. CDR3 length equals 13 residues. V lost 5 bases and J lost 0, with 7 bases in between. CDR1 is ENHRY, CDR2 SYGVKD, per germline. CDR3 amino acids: CAISSDMNTEAFF. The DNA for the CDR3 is TGTGCCATCAGTTCCGACATGAACACTGAAGCTTTCTTT.

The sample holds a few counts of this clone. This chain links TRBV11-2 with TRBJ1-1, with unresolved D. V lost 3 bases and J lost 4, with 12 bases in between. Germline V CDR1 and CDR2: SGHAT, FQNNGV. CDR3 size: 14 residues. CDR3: CASSLGMGSTEAFF. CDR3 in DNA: TGTGCCAGCAGCTTGGGAATGGGGAGCACTGAAGCTTTCTTT.

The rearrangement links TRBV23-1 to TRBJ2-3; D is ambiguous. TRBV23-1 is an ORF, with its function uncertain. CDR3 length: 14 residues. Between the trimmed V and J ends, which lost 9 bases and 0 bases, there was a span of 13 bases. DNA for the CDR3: TGCGCCAGAATAGTGAGAGATAGCACAGATACGCAGTATTTT. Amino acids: CARIVRDSTDTQYF.

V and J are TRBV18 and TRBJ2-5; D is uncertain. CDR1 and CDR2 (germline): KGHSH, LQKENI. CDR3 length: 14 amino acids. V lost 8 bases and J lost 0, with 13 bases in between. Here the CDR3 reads CASLHPGYQETQYF. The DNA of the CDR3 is TGTGCCAGCCTCCATCCAGGATACCAAGAGACCCAGTACTTC.

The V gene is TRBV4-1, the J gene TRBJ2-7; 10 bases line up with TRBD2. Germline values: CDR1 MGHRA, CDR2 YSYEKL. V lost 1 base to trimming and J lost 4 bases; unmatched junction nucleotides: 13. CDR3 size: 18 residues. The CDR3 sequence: CASSQVWSQASGRYEQYF. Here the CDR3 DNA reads TGCGCCAGCAGCCAAGTATGGTCCCAGGCTAGCGGGAGATACGAGCAGTACTTC.

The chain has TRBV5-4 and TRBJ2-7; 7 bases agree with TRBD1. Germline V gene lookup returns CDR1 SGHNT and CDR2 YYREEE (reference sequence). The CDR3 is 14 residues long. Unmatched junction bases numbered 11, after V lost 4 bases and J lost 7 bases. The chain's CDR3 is CASSNRDSPLEQYF. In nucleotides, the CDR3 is TGTGCCAGCAGCAACCGGGACAGTCCTTTGGAGCAGTACTTC.

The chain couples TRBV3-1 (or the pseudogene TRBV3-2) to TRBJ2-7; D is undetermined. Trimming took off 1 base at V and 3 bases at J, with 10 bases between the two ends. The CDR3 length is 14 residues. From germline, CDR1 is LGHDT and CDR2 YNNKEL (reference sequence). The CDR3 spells CASSQGGQNYEQYF. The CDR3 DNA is TGTGCCAGCAGCCAAGGCGGCCAGAACTACGAGCAGTACTTC.

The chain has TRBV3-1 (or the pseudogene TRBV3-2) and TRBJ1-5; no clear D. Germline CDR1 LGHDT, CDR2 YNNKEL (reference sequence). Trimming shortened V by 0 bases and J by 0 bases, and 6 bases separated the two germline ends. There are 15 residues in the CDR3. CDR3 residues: CASSQDGNSNQPQHF. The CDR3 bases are TGTGCCAGCAGCCAAGACGGGAATAGCAATCAGCCCCAGCATTTT.

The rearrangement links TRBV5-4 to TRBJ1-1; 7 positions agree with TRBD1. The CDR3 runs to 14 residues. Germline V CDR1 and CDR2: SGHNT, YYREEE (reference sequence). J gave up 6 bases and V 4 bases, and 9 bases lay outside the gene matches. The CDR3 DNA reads TGTGCCAGCAGCCCTGACAGGGAACGGGCTGAAGCTTTCTTT. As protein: CASSPDRERAEAFF.

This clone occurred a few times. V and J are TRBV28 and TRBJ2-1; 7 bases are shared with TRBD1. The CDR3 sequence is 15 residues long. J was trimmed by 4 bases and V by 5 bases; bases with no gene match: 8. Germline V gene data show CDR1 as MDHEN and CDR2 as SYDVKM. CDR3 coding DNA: TGTGCCAGCAGTAGACCCGGGACAGTGTACAATGAGCAGTTCTTC. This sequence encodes CASSRPGTVYNEQFF. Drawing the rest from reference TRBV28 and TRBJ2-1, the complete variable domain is DVKVTQSSRYLVKRTGEKVFLECVQDMDHENMFWYRQDPGLGLRLIYFSYDVKMKEKGDIPEGYSVSREKKERFSLILESASTNQTSMYLCASSRPGTVYNEQFFGPGTRLTVL.

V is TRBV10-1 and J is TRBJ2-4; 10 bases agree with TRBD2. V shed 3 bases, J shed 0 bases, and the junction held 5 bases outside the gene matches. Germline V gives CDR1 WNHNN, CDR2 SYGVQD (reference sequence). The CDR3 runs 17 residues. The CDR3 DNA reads TGCGCCAGCAGTGAAAGTATAGCGGGAGGAGCCAAAAACATTCAGTACTTC. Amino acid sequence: CASSESIAGGAKNIQYF.

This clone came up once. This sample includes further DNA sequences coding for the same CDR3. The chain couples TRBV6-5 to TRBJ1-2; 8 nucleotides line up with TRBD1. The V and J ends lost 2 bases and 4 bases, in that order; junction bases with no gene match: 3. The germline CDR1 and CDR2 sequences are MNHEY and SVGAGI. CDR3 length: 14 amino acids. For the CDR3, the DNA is TGTGCCAGCAGTTACGGGACAGGCGGCTATGGCTACACCTTC. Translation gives CASSYGTGGYGYTF.

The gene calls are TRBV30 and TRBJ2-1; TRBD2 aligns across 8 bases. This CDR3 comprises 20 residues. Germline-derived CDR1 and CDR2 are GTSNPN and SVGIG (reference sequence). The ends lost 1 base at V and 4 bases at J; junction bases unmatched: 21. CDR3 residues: CAWSAPSGTRPLAVYNEQFF. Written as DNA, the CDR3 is TGTGCCTGGAGTGCCCCCTCCGGGACTAGACCACTTGCGGTGTACAATGAGCAGTTCTTC.

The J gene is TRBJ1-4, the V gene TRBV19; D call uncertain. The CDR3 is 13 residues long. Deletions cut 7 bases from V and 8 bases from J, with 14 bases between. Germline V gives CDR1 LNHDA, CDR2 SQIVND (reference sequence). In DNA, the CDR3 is TGTGCCAGTACCCCGGGCAGAGGGGAAAAACTGTTTTTT. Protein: CASTPGRGEKLFF. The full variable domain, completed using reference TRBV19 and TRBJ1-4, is DGGITQSPKYLFRKEGQNVTLSCEQNLNHDAMYWYRQDPGQGLRLIYYSQIVNDFQKGDIAEGYSVSREKKESFPLTVTSAQKNPTAFYLCASTPGRGEKLFFGSGTQLSVL.

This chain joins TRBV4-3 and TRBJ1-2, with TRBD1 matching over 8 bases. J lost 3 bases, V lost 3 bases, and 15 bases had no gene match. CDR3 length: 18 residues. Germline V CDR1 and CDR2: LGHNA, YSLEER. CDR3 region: CASSHLTPQGAPDYGYTF. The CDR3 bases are TGCGCCAGCAGCCATCTAACCCCTCAGGGGGCCCCGGACTATGGCTACACCTTC.

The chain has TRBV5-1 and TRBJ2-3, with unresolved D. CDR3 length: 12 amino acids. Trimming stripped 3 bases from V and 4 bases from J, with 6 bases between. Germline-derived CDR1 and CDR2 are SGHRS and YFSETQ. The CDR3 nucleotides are TGCGCCAGCAGCTCCACAGCAGATACGCAGTATTTT. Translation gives CASSSTADTQYF.